This TCR beta chain was identified during a study of blood T cell repertoires in COVID-19 (dated by TCRdb to 2019 to 2021). In terms of the full investigation: Collaborator samples came from the United States, Italy and Spain and covered acute and convalescent phases of COVID-19. The repertoires were made available in a free public database intended to serve as a resource for research on the immune response to SARS-CoV-2. The material from the prospective study consisted of cDNA or gDNA derived from T cells, B-cell-depleted T cells, or PBMCs. HLA class I and class II types, where available, came from metadata supplied by the sample provider rather than from assay-based typing. Nearly every sample came with metadata listing a de-identified subject ID, COVID-19 status, age in years and sex. The dataset comprised deeply sampled blood TCRbeta repertoires from subjects exposed to, actively infected with, or recovered from COVID-19. Samples were obtained from the ongoing ImmuneRACE study (first 160 participants) and from over 1,000 subjects provided by 6 global collaborators.

What the study reported, not specific to this receptor: The amount of clinical and demographic metadata varied by source and participant and was provided uncurated.

CDR1 and CDR2 (LGHNA, YSLEER) derive from the germline V gene. The CDR3 starts with the cysteine, ends with the phenylalanine, and has 14 residues. The CDR3 DNA has 42 bases and is translated from base 1. Trimming accounts for 2 bases at V and 7 bases at J, while the number of junction bases matched to no gene is 4. Whole blood was collected in K2EDTA tubes by collaborating institutions according to the institutions' own protocols. For TCRbeta analysis, collaborators shipped samples as frozen whole blood, isolated PBMCs, or DNA extracted from either of those sample types. In its sample, this clone was seen many times. Its specific antigen is unknown. There are no base qualities to consult, and no much larger clone falls within one base. TCRbeta CDR3 regions were amplified from genomic DNA by means of the immunoSEQ Assay, a bias-controlled multiplex PCR. The source study handled its data this way. The number of nucleated cells in each sample was estimated by amplification of reference gene primers within the assay. To quantify the absolute abundance of each unique TCRbeta CDR3 rearrangement, sequence reads were collapsed and filtered. Productive Simpson clonality was computed per sample as the square root of Simpson's diversity index over productive rearrangements. TCRdb re-hosts the immuneACCESS table, in-frame sequences only. Its copies lack some clones; in the studies checked, an unresolved V gene accounts for under half of them, and the cause for the rest is not known. V and J calls and clone size are given by that table; D and trimming were obtained from the DNA. Recorded for this sample are under 80,000 clones; around 77% of them occurred a single time. 20% to 25% of the sample comes from the top ten.

The V gene is TRBV4-3 and the J gene is TRBJ2-1, with 8 bases matching TRBD2. The sequenced sample consisted of peripheral blood. The TCR originated in an elderly man with active or convalescent COVID-19. The CDR3 has the sequence CASSQILAGNEQFF. The sequenced DNA: TGCGCCAGCAGCCAAATTTTAGCGGGAAATGAGCAGTTCTTC.